This TCR delta chain derives from a study of gamma-delta T cells after stem cell transplantation. Concerning this clone: The same CDR3 can be traced to other DNA sequences in this sample.

TCRdb re-called the RT-PCR reads via CATT. The sample carries 15,000 to 17,000 delta-chain clones, approximately 8.8% recorded once. V dropped 5 bases and J dropped 0; count of bases not matched to a gene: 13. Germline V gene lookup returns CDR1 GEAIGNYY and CDR2 EKD. This CDR3 has 18 amino acids. Sequencing input: gamma-delta T cells. This clonotype was obtained from a human donor. It is not recorded whose cells these are; they may come from a transplant donor. The chain recombines TRDV2 with TRDJ1; 11 nucleotides line up with TRDD3. In nucleotides, the CDR3 is TGTGCCTGTGTCCCTAGACTGGGGGATAAGGAGGACACCGATAAACTCATCTTT. Its protein is CACVPRLGDKEDTDKLIF.